Below are 25 T cell receptor beta chains sequenced from a single sample in a study of T-cell memory formation after mild COVID-19. TCRdb used MiXCR to reprocess the 5' RACE reads, holding one entry per CDR3 protein. The sample includes hundreds of thousands of distinct CDR3 sequences, roughly a sixth of them seen just once. The material sequenced was PBMCs or a T cell subset sorted from them (not recorded which). Receptors originate from an adult woman who had mild COVID-19 (a few samples of this study predate the infection). Cell type and time point are not known.

This rearrangement joins TRBV7-2 to TRBJ1-2, with D possibly TRBD1 on 6 matching bases. V was shortened by 1 base and J by 4 bases, with 10 bases between the two germline ends. Germline CDR1 and CDR2: SGHTA and FQGNSA. The CDR3 sequence is 14 residues long. The CDR3 is CASSLDGGGYGYTF. In DNA form, the CDR3 reads TGTGCCAGCAGCTTAGATGGAGGGGGCTATGGCTACACCTTC.

This clonotype was seen a few times. The chain recombines TRBV24-1 with TRBJ2-5, with D perhaps matching TRBD1 (6 bases). CDR3 length: 15 residues. The V gene's germline CDR1 is KGHDR and CDR2 SFDVKD. V dropped 0 bases and J dropped 1 base, with 8 bases sitting between them. The CDR3: CATSDLGQSQETQYF. CDR3 nucleotide sequence: TGTGCCACCAGTGATTTGGGACAGTCCCAAGAGACCCAGTACTTC.

This clonotype came up a few times. The rearrangement links TRBV6-5 to TRBJ1-1; 7 bases map to TRBD1. The CDR3 runs 15 residues. The germline V gene has CDR1 MNHEY and CDR2 SVGAGI. With V trimmed by 0 bases and J by 2 bases, 3 bases remained unmatched. CDR3 protein: CASSYSNRGNTEAFF. DNA for the CDR3: TGTGCCAGCAGTTACTCGAACAGGGGCAACACTGAAGCTTTCTTT.

This clonotype has at least ten counts. This chain links TRBV5-1 with TRBJ2-2; either TRBD1 or TRBD2 may fit D (5 bases each). The CDR3 contains 14 residues. V lost 2 bases and J lost 4, with 9 bases in between. Germline lookup yields CDR1 SGHRS and CDR2 YFSETQ. Here the CDR3 DNA reads TGCGCCAGCAGCTTTGAGGGGATCACCGGGGAGCTGTTTTTT. Translation: CASSFEGITGELFF.

This chain joins TRBV24-1 and TRBJ2-7; the match to TRBD1 covers 10 bases. The ends lost 9 bases at V and 3 bases at J; junction bases unmatched: 4. The germline CDR1 and CDR2 sequences are KGHDR and SFDVKD. CDR3 size: 13 residues. This chain's CDR3 is CATGTGEFYEQYF. The CDR3 nucleotides are TGTGCCACCGGGACAGGGGAGTTCTACGAGCAGTACTTC.

In its sample, this clonotype was seen a few times. The chain recombines TRBV7-2 with TRBJ2-3, with 7 bases fitting TRBD2. From germline, CDR1 is SGHTA and CDR2 FQGNSA. The CDR3 runs to 21 residues. V was clipped by 0 bases and J by 0 bases; unmatched bases: 18. The DNA for the CDR3 is TGTGCCAGCAGCTTAGCGATGGCGGGGGAAGAGTCTATACGGAGCACAGATACGCAGTATTTT. Residues: CASSLAMAGEESIRSTDTQYF.

This clonotype has just a few counts. The chain carries TRBV6-2 or TRBV6-3 and TRBJ2-1; D remains unclear. The V and J ends lost 5 bases and 0 bases respectively, with 14 bases between them. The CDR3 loop spans 16 amino acids. Looked up from germline, CDR1 is MNHEY and CDR2 is SVGEGT. This CDR3 is CASSLLAPSSYNEQFF. The CDR3, as DNA: TGTGCCAGCAGTCTTCTGGCGCCGAGCTCCTACAATGAGCAGTTCTTC.

In its sample, this clonotype was seen a few times. The V gene is TRBV20-1, the J gene TRBJ1-2, with D uncertain. From germline, CDR1 is DFQATT and CDR2 SNEGSKA (reference sequence). The CDR3 runs 11 residues. V was pared by 7 bases and J by 2 bases, with 8 bases between. Written as DNA, the CDR3 is TGCAGTGAAGGGCAGAACTATGGCTACACCTTC. Translated: CSEGQNYGYTF.

V is TRBV11-1 and J is TRBJ1-1; D gene ambiguous. CDR1 and CDR2 from the germline V gene are SGHAT and FQDESV (reference sequence). With 3 bases removed from V and 0 bases from J, the gap between germline ends came to 8 bases. This CDR3 has 14 residues. CDR3 sequence: CASSLLNLNTEAFF. The DNA for the CDR3 is TGTGCCAGCAGCTTGCTTAACCTGAACACTGAAGCTTTCTTT. The full variable domain, rest sourced from reference TRBV11-1 and TRBJ1-1, is EAEVAQSPRYKITEKSQAVAFWCDPISGHATLYWYRQILGQGPELLVQFQDESVVDDSQLPKDRFSAERLKGVDSTLKIQPAELGDSAMYLCASSLLNLNTEAFFGQGTRLTVV.

This clonotype was picked up a small number of times. V and J are TRBV20-1 and TRBJ2-3; unclear D gene. V lost 5 bases and J 4 bases, leaving 13 bases between the germline ends. The CDR3 covers 13 residues. CDR1 and CDR2 (germline): DFQATT, SNEGSKA (reference sequence). CDR3 in amino acids: CSAPPTSSDTQYF. As DNA, the CDR3 is TGCAGTGCTCCGCCTACGAGCTCAGATACGCAGTATTTT.

The J gene is TRBJ1-2, the V gene TRBV4-1, with D perhaps matching TRBD1 (5 bases). This CDR3 comprises 18 residues. Germline CDR1 and CDR2: MGHRA and YSYEKL. V gave up 3 bases and J gave up 4 bases, with 24 bases separating them. This CDR3 is CASSHPVTGDEEGYGYTF. The CDR3 DNA follows: TGCGCCAGCAGCCACCCTGTAACCGGGGACGAAGAGGGCTATGGCTACACCTTC.

This clonotype has only a few counts. The chain is built from TRBV9 and TRBJ2-3; 7 bases align to TRBD1. This CDR3 has 14 amino acids. The germline V gene has CDR1 SGDLS and CDR2 YYNGEE. J gave up 3 bases and V 5 bases, and 6 bases lay outside the gene matches. The CDR3 loop reads CASRPTGMTDTQYF. CDR3 DNA: TGTGCCAGCAGGCCGACAGGGATGACAGATACGCAGTATTTT. The whole variable domain, filled in from reference TRBV9 and TRBJ2-3, reads DSGVTQTPKHLITATGQRVTLRCSPRSGDLSVYWYQQSLDQGLQFLIQYYNGEERAKGNILERFSAQQFPDLHSELNLSSLELGDSALYFCASRPTGMTDTQYFGPGTRLTVL.

The chain carries TRBV7-2 and TRBJ1-5; D remains ambiguous. V was clipped by 5 bases and J by 4 bases, with 15 bases between them. Germline V gene data show CDR1 as SGHTA and CDR2 as FQGNSA. The CDR3 contains 15 residues. CDR3 DNA: TGTGCCAGCAGCCTCCTAGGCGGCAGGAATCAGCCCCAGCATTTT. Protein: CASSLLGGRNQPQHF.

This clonotype has only a few counts. This chain joins TRBV15 and TRBJ2-1; 7 bases align to TRBD2. Trimming cost V 1 base and J 3 bases; bases outside gene matches: 9. The CDR3 loop spans 17 amino acids. Germline V gene data show CDR1 as LNHNV and CDR2 as YYDKDF (reference sequence). As DNA, the CDR3 is TGTGCCACCAGCAGAGCCACTAGCGCCAGAGACTACAATGAGCAGTTCTTC. Translating gives CATSRATSARDYNEQFF.

This clonotype was detected a few times. This chain uses TRBV7-9 with TRBJ1-5, with TRBD1 as a possible D gene (5 bases). Trimming pared 4 bases from V and 4 bases from J, leaving 14 bases between. The CDR3 runs 15 residues. In germline, CDR1 is SEHNR, CDR2 FQNEAQ (reference sequence). The CDR3 here is CASSSTETPNQPQHF. In DNA, the CDR3 is TGTGCCAGCAGCTCGACAGAGACTCCGAATCAGCCCCAGCATTTT. Complete variable domain (other parts from reference TRBV7-9 and TRBJ1-5): DTGVSQNPRHKITKRGQNVTFRCDPISEHNRLYWYRQTLGQGPEFLTYFQNEAQLEKSRLLSDRFSAERPKGSFSTLEIQRTEQGDSAMYLCASSSTETPNQPQHFGDGTRLSIL.

The chain employs TRBV29-1 and TRBJ2-3, with 7 bases identical to TRBD1. The J segment lost 0 bases and the V segment lost 6 bases, leaving 9 bases of the junction unmatched. The germline V gene has CDR1 SQVTM and CDR2 ANQGSEA. The CDR3 is made up of 15 amino acids. The DNA for the CDR3 is TGCAGCGTGGACGGGACAGCCGAAAGCACAGATACGCAGTATTTT. Its protein is CSVDGTAESTDTQYF.

The table lists this clonotype with many counts. The J gene is TRBJ2-4, the V gene TRBV14; no reliable D call. The CDR3 runs to 13 residues. V lost 3 bases, J lost 0 bases, and 3 bases lay in between. CDR1 SGHDN and CDR2 FVKESK come from the germline V gene. The CDR3 loop reads CASSQLAKNIQYF. CDR3 bases: TGTGCCAGCAGCCAGCTAGCCAAAAACATTCAGTACTTC. The variable domain in full, with the rest retrieved from reference TRBV14 and TRBJ2-4, is EAGVTQFPSHSVIEKGQTVTLRCDPISGHDNLYWYRRVMGKEIKFLLHFVKESKQDESGMPNNRFLAERTGGTYSTLKVQPAELEDSGVYFCASSQLAKNIQYFGAGTRLSVL.

There are a few counts of this clonotype. One junction end does not reproduce the germline sequence, and a read error may be involved. The chain links TRBV14 to TRBJ1-1, with D unresolved. This CDR3 spans 12 amino acids. Germline loops: CDR1 SGHDN, CDR2 FVKESK. The CDR3 spells CASSPSARVWHF. In DNA, the CDR3 is TGTGCCAGCAGCCCCTCCGCCCGGGTCTGGCACTTT.

This clonotype occurred a few times. In this CDR3 the conserved last residue, phenylalanine or tryptophan, is missing, so a read error is likely. The limits of the CDR3 on the DNA are not certain, so only TCRdb's listed CDR3 is given. The chain combines TRBV20-1 with TRBJ2-5. The CDR3 numbers 10 amino acids, ends counted. The germline CDR1 and CDR2 sequences are DFQATT and SNEGSKA (reference sequence). The CDR3 is CSAREVQTND.

The chain is built from TRBV10-3 and TRBJ2-3; D gene uncertain. CDR1 ENHRY and CDR2 SYGVKD come from the germline V gene. The CDR3 sequence is 13 residues long. V was clipped by 5 bases and J by 4 bases, with 10 bases between them. For the CDR3, the DNA is TGTGCCATCAGTTCTTTGATCGCAGATACGCAGTATTTT. Protein: CAISSLIADTQYF.

This clonotype was recorded many times. The chain recombines TRBV15 with TRBJ1-3, with no clear D. Trimming pared 0 bases from V and 2 bases from J, leaving 11 bases between. This CDR3 has 16 residues. Germline assignment: CDR1 LNHNV and CDR2 YYDKDF (reference sequence). The CDR3, as DNA: TGTGCCACCAGCAGAGATCAGGTGGATCCTGGAAACACCATATATTTT. This codes for CATSRDQVDPGNTIYF.

This clonotype was picked up a small number of times. This rearrangement joins TRBV25-1 to TRBJ2-1; TRBD1 aligns across 9 bases. CDR3 length equals 17 residues. V lost 4 bases, J lost 6 bases, and 13 bases stayed unmatched. From germline, CDR1 is MGHDK and CDR2 SYGVNS. CDR3 region: CASSGLGDREDGNEQFF. CDR3 nucleotide sequence: TGTGCCAGCAGTGGCCTCGGGGACAGGGAAGATGGCAATGAGCAGTTCTTC.

The chain couples TRBV3-1 to TRBJ2-7; no clear D. CDR1 is LGHDT and CDR2 is YNNKEL in the germline V gene (reference sequence). V gave up 0 bases and J gave up 2 bases, with 11 bases separating them. The CDR3 has 15 amino acids. Here the CDR3 DNA reads TGTGCCAGCAGCCAAGAACCGGCCAAGACCTACGAGCAGTACTTC. Translation gives CASSQEPAKTYEQYF.

This chain connects TRBV5-5 to TRBJ2-1; the match to TRBD2 covers 9 bases. V lost 1 base, J lost 6 bases, and 17 bases stayed unmatched. The germline CDR1 and CDR2 sequences are SGHKS and YYEKEE (reference sequence). The CDR3 has 19 amino acids. The CDR3 reads CASSLRGGLAHRNSNEQFF. CDR3 DNA sequence: TGTGCCAGCAGCTTGCGAGGGGGACTAGCCCACCGCAATTCCAATGAGCAGTTCTTC.

This sequence joins TRBV20-1 and TRBJ2-1, with D possibly TRBD2 on 6 matching bases. The CDR3 has 11 amino acids. CDR1 and CDR2 (germline): DFQATT, SNEGSKA (reference sequence). V gave up 6 bases and J gave up 8 bases, with 11 bases separating them. CDR3 protein: CSARAGYEQFF. The CDR3 bases are TGCAGTGCCCGGGCGGGATATGAGCAGTTCTTC.